This T cell receptor beta chain was identified during a study of T cells expressing NK-cell markers. Synthesis of TCR beta cDNA relied on 5'RACE template switching carrying UMIs. TCRdb reprocessed the 5' RACE reads and reports one entry per CDR3 protein, with no DNA. The data show 300,000 to 450,000 distinct CDR3 sequences, and the top ten clones hold around 5%. Material: blood T cells: a sorted CD56 or NKG2C T cell subset, CD4+ or CD8+ T cells, or bulk PBMC T cells (not recorded which). The sequence was collected from a man aged 18-70 years in good health.

CDR3 amino acids: CAWSGKQGVTGNTIYF. V is TRBV30 and J is TRBJ1-3; no DNA is available, so the TRBD1 call from TCRdb remains unchecked. The CDR3 has 16 amino acids. The germline gives CDR1 GTSNPN, CDR2 SVGIG (reference sequence).